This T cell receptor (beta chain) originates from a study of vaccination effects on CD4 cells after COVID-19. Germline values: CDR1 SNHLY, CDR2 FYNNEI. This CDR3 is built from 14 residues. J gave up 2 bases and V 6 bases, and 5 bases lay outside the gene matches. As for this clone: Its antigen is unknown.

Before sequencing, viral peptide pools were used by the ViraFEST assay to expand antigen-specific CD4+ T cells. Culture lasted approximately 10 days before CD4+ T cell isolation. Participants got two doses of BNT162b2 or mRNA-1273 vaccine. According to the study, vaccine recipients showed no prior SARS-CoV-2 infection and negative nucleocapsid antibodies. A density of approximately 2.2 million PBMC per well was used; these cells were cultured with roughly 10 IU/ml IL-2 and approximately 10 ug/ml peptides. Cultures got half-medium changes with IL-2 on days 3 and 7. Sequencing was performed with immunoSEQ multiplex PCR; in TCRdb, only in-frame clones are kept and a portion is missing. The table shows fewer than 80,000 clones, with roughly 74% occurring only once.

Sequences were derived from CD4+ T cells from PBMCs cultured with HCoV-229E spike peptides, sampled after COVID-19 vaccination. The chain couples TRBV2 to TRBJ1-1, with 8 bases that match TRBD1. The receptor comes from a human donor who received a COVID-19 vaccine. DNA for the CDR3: TGTGCCAGCAGCCTACAGGGGGTAAACACTGAAGCTTTCTTT. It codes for CASSLQGVNTEAFF. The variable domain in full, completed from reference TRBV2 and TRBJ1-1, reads EPEVTQTPSHQVTQMGQEVILRCVPISNHLYFYWYRQILGQKVEFLVSFYNNEISEKSEIFDDQFSVERPDGSNFTLKIRSTKLEDSAMYFCASSLQGVNTEAFFGQGTRLTVV.